This paragraph covers one T cell receptor (beta chain) sequence. Antigen unknown. V lost 6 bases, J lost 0 bases, and 17 bases lay in between. The CDR3 is made up of 16 amino acids. Here immunoSEQ multiplex PCR was the method, and the copy in TCRdb shows in-frame clones only, minus some. This table has some 64,000 clones, roughly 88% appearing once. This sample is part of a study of PD-1 blockade in classical Hodgkin lymphoma. Overall study context: It was nivolumab at 3 mg/kg, given intravenously every 2 weeks, that patients received. Notes on the study in general: In CD4+ cells, TCR diversity went up significantly by C4D1, but in CD8+ cells it did not. Newly diagnosed patients were said to have less baseline TCR diversity than healthy donors did.

In every patient, relapse followed autologous stem cell transplantation, while exposure to brentuximab vedotin differed. Under best response, outcomes were complete response, partial response or progressive disease. The V gene is TRBV23-1, the J gene TRBJ1-1; D perhaps matches TRBD1 (6 bases). TRBV23-1 is an ORF for which the function is uncertain. This receptor was taken from a human donor with classical Hodgkin lymphoma. The material was peripheral blood mononuclear cells (PBMCs), obtained at baseline. The CDR3 loop reads CASSRGAADMNTEAFF. CDR3 bases: TGCGCCAGCAGCCGGGGGGCAGCAGATATGAACACTGAAGCTTTCTTT.